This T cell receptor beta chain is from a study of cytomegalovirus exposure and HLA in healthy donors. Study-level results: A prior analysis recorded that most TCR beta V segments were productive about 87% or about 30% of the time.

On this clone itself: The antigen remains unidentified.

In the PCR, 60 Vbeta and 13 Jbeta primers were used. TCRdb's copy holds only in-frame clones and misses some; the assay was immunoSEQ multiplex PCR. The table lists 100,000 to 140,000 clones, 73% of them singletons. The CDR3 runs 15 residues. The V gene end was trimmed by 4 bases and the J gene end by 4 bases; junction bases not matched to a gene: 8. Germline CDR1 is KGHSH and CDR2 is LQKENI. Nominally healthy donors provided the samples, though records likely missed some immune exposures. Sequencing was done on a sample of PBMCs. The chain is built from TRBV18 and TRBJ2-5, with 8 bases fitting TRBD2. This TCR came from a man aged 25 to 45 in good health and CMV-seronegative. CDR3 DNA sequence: TGTGCCAGCTCACTCTCCGGGGGGGCTAGAGAGACCCAGTACTTC. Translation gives CASSLSGGARETQYF.